This is a list of T cell receptor beta chains from one sample in a study of blood T cell repertoires in COVID-19. The method was immunoSEQ multiplex PCR; TCRdb's version includes in-frame clones alone and lacks a portion of them. The data hold around 250,000 clones, with about 88% observed a single time. The sample comprised peripheral blood. The receptors originated from a man between 18 and 35 years old with active or convalescent COVID-19. CDR3s include the opening cysteine and the closing phenylalanine or tryptophan. Each record gives: D gene, clone size, J gene, V gene, CDR3 DNA, CDR3 protein. D genes are given only for firm matches. Only part of the rows carry a size: once, few, many, or a class if the clone is expanded.

TRBD2 - TRBJ2-1 TRBV29-1 TGCAGCTCCGGGGGGTGGGACGGGGCCTACAATGAGCAGTTCTTC CSSGGWDGAYNEQFF
- - TRBJ1-5 TRBV4-1 TGCGCCAGCAGCCAAGATGGTCAGGGGTATCAGCCCCAGCATTTT CASSQDGQGYQPQHF
TRBD2 few TRBJ2-7 TRBV6-5 TGTGCCAGCTCGAGTTCCGGGACTAGCAGCGAGCAGTACTTC CASSSSGTSSEQYF
TRBD1 - TRBJ1-3 TRBV19 TGTGCCAGTAGTTTGGGACAGCTGATCTCTGGAAACACCATATATTTT CASSLGQLISGNTIYF
TRBD1 - TRBJ1-2 TRBV28 TGTGCCAGCAGCCCAAAGCGCGGGACAGGGCATGGCTACACCTTC CASSPKRGTGHGYTF
TRBD2 once TRBJ2-2 TRBV7-2 TGTGCCAGCAGCTTAGTAGCGGGAGTGGGTGCCGGGGAGCTGTTTTTT CASSLVAGVGAGELFF
- - TRBJ2-5 TRBV7-3 TGTGCCAGCAGACCGGAGGGCCAAGAGACCCAGTACTTC CASRPEGQETQYF
- - TRBJ2-6 TRBV5-1 TGCGCCAGCAGTTTTGACGGCACTGAGGCTGGGGCCAACGTCCTGACTTTC CASSFDGTEAGANVLTF
- - TRBJ2-7 TRBV3-1/TRBV3-2 TGTGCCAGCAGCCAAGTCGACTACCAGCAGTACTTC CASSQVDYQQYF
TRBD2 once TRBJ2-1 TRBV6-6 TGTGCCGGGAAAAGAGGCGCGGGAGGGCGGGACAATGAGCAGTTCTTC CAGKRGAGGRDNEQFF
- once TRBJ1-2 TRBV10-2 TGCGCCAGCAGTGGTACTCCGGACATCGGCTACACCTTC CASSGTPDIGYTF
TRBD1 - TRBJ1-6 TRBV30 TGTGCCTGGAGTCAGGGGGCAGGGGGCGACTATAATTCACCCCTCCACTTT CAWSQGAGGDYNSPLHF
TRBD1 - TRBJ1-1 TRBV9 TGTGCCAGCAGCTCACAGGGGAGGGAAGCTTTCTTT CASSSQGREAFF
- few TRBJ1-6 TRBV6-6 TGTGCCAGCAGTCCAACCCAGGGGATCCTCTATATGTCACCCCTCCACTTT CASSPTQGILYMSPLHF
TRBD2 - TRBJ2-3 TRBV19 TGTGCCAGTAGTATCCTCCTAAGCGGGGGTTCCCTCTTTGGGCAGTATTTT CASSILLSGGSLFGQYF
TRBD2 - TRBJ2-3 TRBV5-1 TGCGCCAGCAGATCTTCTAGGGCGGGGGTCACAGATACGCAGTATTTT CASRSSRAGVTDTQYF
TRBD1 - TRBJ2-2 TRBV9 TGTGCCAGCAGTACCATCGGGACAGGGGGCACCGGGGAGCTGTTTTTT CASSTIGTGGTGELFF
- - TRBJ1-5 TRBV27 TGTGCCAGCCCCCAGGCCCAGCATTTT CASPQAQHF
TRBD1 - TRBJ1-6 TRBV4-2 TGTGCCAGCAGCCCTCCCTGGACAGGCTGGGATTCACCCCTCCACTTT CASSPPWTGWDSPLHF
TRBD1 - TRBJ2-2 TRBV5-5 TGTGCCAGCAGCCCGTTGCTCTCGACAGGGACCACCGGGGAGCTGTTTTTT CASSPLLSTGTTGELFF
- many TRBJ1-1 TRBV11-3 TGTGCCAGCAGCTTAGTGAACACCAGATCGATGAACACTGAAGCTTTCTTT CASSLVNTRSMNTEAFF
- - TRBJ1-4 TRBV19 TGTGCCAGTAGTATTAATTTGGGCCGGGAAAAACTGTTTTTT CASSINLGREKLFF
TRBD2 - TRBJ2-5 TRBV7-2 TGTGCCAGCAGCCTCGGGACTAGGCTTACGGGAGAGACCCAGTACTTC CASSLGTRLTGETQYF
TRBD1 - TRBJ1-4 TRBV6-1 TGTGCCAGCAGTGTTGGACAGGGGGTAACTAATGAAAAACTGTTTTTT CASSVGQGVTNEKLFF
TRBD2 - TRBJ2-7 TRBV5-4 TGTGCCAGCAGCACCCGCGGGAGGGTTTCCTACGAGCAGTACTTC CASSTRGRVSYEQYF
- - TRBJ2-6 TRBV3-1/TRBV3-2 TGTGCCAGCAGCCTCCCATGGAGGGGCTCTGGGGCCAACGTCCTGACTTTC CASSLPWRGSGANVLTF
- - TRBJ1-3 TRBV11-1 TGTGCCAGCAAGACAGCAACTGGAAACACCATATATTTT CASKTATGNTIYF
TRBD1 - TRBJ2-3 TRBV28 TGTGCCAGCAGTTTCCCCGGGACAGGGGGCATTGATACGCAGTATTTT CASSFPGTGGIDTQYF
- - TRBJ1-2 TRBV7-2 TGTGCCAGCAGCTTCGTGGGAGGGCTTGGCTACACCTTC CASSFVGGLGYTF
TRBD1 - TRBJ2-5 TRBV6-2/TRBV6-3 TGTGCCAGCAGTTCTTACAGGGGAATAGGACAAGAGACCCAGTACTTC CASSSYRGIGQETQYF
- - TRBJ1-1 TRBV29-1 TGCAGCGTTGCCTCCTTGGCCGACACTGAAGCTTTCTTT CSVASLADTEAFF
TRBD1 - TRBJ2-7 TRBV13 TGTGCCAGCAGGCGGACAGGGTTTCTCTACGAGCAGTACTTC CASRRTGFLYEQYF
TRBD1 once TRBJ1-5 TRBV10-3 TGTGCCATCAGGGAGACAGGGGAACATCAGCCCCAGCATTTT CAIRETGEHQPQHF
- - TRBJ1-5 TRBV4-3 TGCGCCAGCAGCCAAGATCGGACAGCCTCCGAATCAGCCCAGCATTTT CASSQDRTASESAQHF
TRBD1 - TRBJ2-7 TRBV6-2/TRBV6-3 TGTGCCAGCAGTTACCCGACAGGGAACGAGCAGTACTTC CASSYPTGNEQYF
TRBD1 - TRBJ1-6 TRBV5-4 TGTGCCAGCAGCTACGGACAGGGGCATTCACCCCTCCACTTT CASSYGQGHSPLHF
- few TRBJ1-5 TRBV5-1 TGCGCCAGCAGCTCCCAGGGGCCGGGTCAGCCCCAGCATTTT CASSSQGPGQPQHF
- - TRBJ2-3 TRBV5-1 TGCGCCAGCAGCTTGGGTCTGCGGGGTAGCACAGATACGCAGTATTTT CASSLGLRGSTDTQYF
TRBD2 - TRBJ2-2 TRBV5-1 TGCGCCAGCAGCTCTGGGGCTAGCGGGGTAACGAACACCGGGGAGCTGTTTTTT CASSSGASGVTNTGELFF
TRBD2 - TRBJ2-3 TRBV18 TGTGCCAGCTCACCGAGCGGGGGGGCTACAGATACGCAGTATTTT CASSPSGGATDTQYF
- - TRBJ1-5 TRBV6-4 TGTGCCAGCAGTGACCCCAGAGGGCCTCATCAGCCCCAGCATTTT CASSDPRGPHQPQHF
- - TRBJ2-3 TRBV9 TGTGCCAGCAGCGTTCAGGGCACAGATACGCAGTATTTT CASSVQGTDTQYF
- once TRBJ2-7 TRBV18 TGTGCCAGCTCACCTCCGGGACAACCCTACGAGCAGTACTTC CASSPPGQPYEQYF
TRBD1 - TRBJ2-1 TRBV24-1 TGTGCCACCAGTACGACAGGGGCCGAGCAGTTCTTC CATSTTGAEQFF
TRBD2 - TRBJ2-7 TRBV6-2/TRBV6-3 TGTGCCAGCAGCTTGGGACTAGCGGGGGCCGGGCGGCCCGAGCAGTACTTC CASSLGLAGAGRPEQYF
- once TRBJ1-1 TRBV6-6 TGTGCCAGCAGTTATCTAGGCGGCACTGAAGCTTTCTTT CASSYLGGTEAFF
TRBD1 - TRBJ2-2 TRBV6-2/TRBV6-3 TGTGCCAGCAGTTTTACAGGGGGTGCCGGGGAGCTGTTTTTT CASSFTGGAGELFF
- - TRBJ1-6 TRBV6-5 TGTGCCAGCAGTTACTCGCTACAGAGAGATAATTCACCCCTCCACTTT CASSYSLQRDNSPLHF
TRBD1 - TRBJ1-2 TRBV27 TGTGCCAGTGCTAAAAAGGGACAGGGGGCGCGCGGCTACACCTTC CASAKKGQGARGYTF
- - TRBJ2-3 TRBV28 TGTGCCAGCAAGGAGGGATCAGATACGCAGTATTTT CASKEGSDTQYF
- few TRBJ1-5 TRBV2 TGTGCCAGCAGTGTTGGAGGAGGGAGATGGCAGCCCCAGCATTTT CASSVGGGRWQPQHF
TRBD2 - TRBJ2-3 TRBV29-1 TGCAGCGTCGGGACTAGCGGGGGGGCCGGGGATACGCAGTATTTT CSVGTSGGAGDTQYF
TRBD2 - TRBJ2-3 TRBV30 TGTGCCTGGAGTACCGGGACTAGCGGTACAGATACGCAGTATTTT CAWSTGTSGTDTQYF
- - TRBJ1-4 TRBV18 TGTGCCAGCTCACCACGGAACAGCTTTGATAAAAAACTGTTTTTT CASSPRNSFDKKLFF
- - TRBJ1-2 TRBV7-2 TGTGCCAGCACCTGGGACTTCTATGGCTACACCTTC CASTWDFYGYTF
- - TRBJ1-6 TRBV6-5 TGTGCCAGCAGTAGAAACAGGGATTATAATTCACCCCTCCACTTT CASSRNRDYNSPLHF
- - TRBJ1-1 TRBV10-3 TGTGCCATCAGTGAGCGGGGGGGCACTGAAGCTTTCTTT CAISERGGTEAFF
TRBD1 - TRBJ1-3 TRBV6-5 TGTGCCAGCAGTTACTCGTCAGGGACAGGGGGAAACACCATATATTTT CASSYSSGTGGNTIYF
- - TRBJ1-5 TRBV19 TGTGCCAGTAGTATAGATCTATGGTCCAATCAGCCCCAGCATTTT CASSIDLWSNQPQHF
TRBD1 - TRBJ2-7 TRBV9 TGTGCCAGCAGCCAAGATACAGGGGGTGGTTACGAGCAGTACTTC CASSQDTGGGYEQYF